This TCR beta chain is drawn from a study of blood T cell repertoires in COVID-19. Study as a whole: There were acute and convalescent COVID-19 samples, and they came from the United States, Italy and Spain. In each case, the material was cDNA or gDNA derived from T cells, B-cell-depleted T cells, or PBMCs.

This clone appeared a few times. Germline trimming cut 5 bases from V and 3 bases from J; bases unmatched to any gene: 8. The CDR3 has 15 amino acids. Germline values: CDR1 KGHSH, CDR2 LQKENI. In the authors' workflow: Amplification with reference gene primers provided the estimates of nucleated cell counts. Here immunoSEQ multiplex PCR was the method, and the copy in TCRdb shows in-frame clones only, minus some. D and trimming were read from the DNA, whereas the V and J calls and clone size are those reported in that table. The sample records some 83,000 clones, more than 65% being singletons. Material: peripheral blood. The gene calls are TRBV18 and TRBJ1-2; TRBD1 agrees at 8 bases. The receptor's source is a man over 45 with acute or convalescent COVID-19. In DNA, the CDR3 is TGTGCCAGCTCAGCCGAACAGGGGGGAGACTATGGCTACACCTTC. It yields the protein CASSAEQGGDYGYTF.